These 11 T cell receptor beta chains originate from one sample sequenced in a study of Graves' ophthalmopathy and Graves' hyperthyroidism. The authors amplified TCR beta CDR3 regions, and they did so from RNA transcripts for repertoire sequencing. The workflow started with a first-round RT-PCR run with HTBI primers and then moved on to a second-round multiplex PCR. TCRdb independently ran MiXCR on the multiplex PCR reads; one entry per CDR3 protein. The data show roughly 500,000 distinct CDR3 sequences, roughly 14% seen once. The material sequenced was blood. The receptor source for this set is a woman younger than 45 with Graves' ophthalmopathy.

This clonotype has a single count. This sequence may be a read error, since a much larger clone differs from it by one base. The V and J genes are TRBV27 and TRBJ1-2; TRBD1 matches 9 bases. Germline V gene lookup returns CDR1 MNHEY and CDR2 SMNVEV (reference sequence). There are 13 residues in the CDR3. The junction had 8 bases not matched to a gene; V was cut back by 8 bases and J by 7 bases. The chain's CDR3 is CASGGQGVCGYTF. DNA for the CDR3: TGTGCCAGCGGGGGACAGGGCGTCTGTGGCTACACCTTC.

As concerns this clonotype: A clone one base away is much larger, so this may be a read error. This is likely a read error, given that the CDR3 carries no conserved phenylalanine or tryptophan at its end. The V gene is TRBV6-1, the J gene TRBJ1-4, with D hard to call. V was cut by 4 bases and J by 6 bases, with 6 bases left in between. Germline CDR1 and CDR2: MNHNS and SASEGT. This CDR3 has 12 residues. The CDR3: CASSGLYEKLFV. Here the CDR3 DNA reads TGTGCCAGCAGTGGCCTCTATGAAAAACTGTTTGTT.

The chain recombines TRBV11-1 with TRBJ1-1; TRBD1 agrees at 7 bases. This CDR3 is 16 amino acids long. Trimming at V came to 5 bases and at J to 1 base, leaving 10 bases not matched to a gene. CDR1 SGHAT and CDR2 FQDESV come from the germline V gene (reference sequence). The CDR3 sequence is CASSLRQGWENTEAFF. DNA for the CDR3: TGTGCCAGCAGCCTTCGACAGGGTTGGGAGAACACTGAAGCTTTCTTT.

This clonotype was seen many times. CDR3 sequence (DNA): TGTGCCACCAGTGATTTGAACGCGGGGGTCACCGGGGAGCTGTTTTTT. Protein product: CATSDLNAGVTGELFF. The V gene is TRBV24-1, the J gene TRBJ2-2; 7 nucleotides match TRBD2. CDR1 KGHDR and CDR2 SFDVKD come from the germline V gene. This CDR3 contains 16 residues. J was trimmed by 4 bases and V by 0 bases; bases with no gene match: 4.

CDR3 in amino acids: CSAFPRTGEGSVAKNIQYF. The CDR3 bases are TGCAGTGCTTTCCCTCGGACAGGGGAGGGTAGTGTAGCCAAAAACATTCAGTACTTC. J is TRBJ2-4 and V is TRBV20-1; 9 bases agree with TRBD1. CDR3 size: 19 residues. The V and J ends lost 5 bases and 0 bases, in that order; junction bases with no gene match: 17. CDR1 is DFQATT and CDR2 is SNEGSKA in the germline V gene (reference sequence).

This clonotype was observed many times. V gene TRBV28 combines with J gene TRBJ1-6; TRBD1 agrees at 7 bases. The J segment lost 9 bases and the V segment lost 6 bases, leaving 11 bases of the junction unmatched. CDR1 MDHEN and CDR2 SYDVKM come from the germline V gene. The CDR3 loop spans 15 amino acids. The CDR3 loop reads CASSLGQLLGSPLHF. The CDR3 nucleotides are TGTGCCAGCAGCCTGGGACAGCTTCTAGGTTCACCCCTCCACTTT.

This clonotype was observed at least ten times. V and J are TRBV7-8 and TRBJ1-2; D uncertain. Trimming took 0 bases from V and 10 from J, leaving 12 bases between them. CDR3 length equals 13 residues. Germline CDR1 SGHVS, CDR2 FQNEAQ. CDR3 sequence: CASSLARGDDYTF. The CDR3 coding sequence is TGTGCCAGCAGCTTAGCGCGGGGTGACGACTACACCTTC.

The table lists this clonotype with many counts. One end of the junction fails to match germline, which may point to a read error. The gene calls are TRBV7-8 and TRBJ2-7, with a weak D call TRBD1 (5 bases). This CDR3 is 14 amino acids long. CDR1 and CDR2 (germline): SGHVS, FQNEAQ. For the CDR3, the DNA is TGTGCCGGCAGCTTAGCTGGCAGGGCGGACGAGCAGTACTTC. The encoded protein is CAGSLAGRADEQYF. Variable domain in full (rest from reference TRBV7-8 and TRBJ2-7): GAGVSQSPRYKVAKRGQDVALRCDPISGHVSLFWYQQALGQGPEFLTYFQNEAQLDKSGLPSDRFFAERPEGSVSTLKIQRTQQEDSAVYLCAGSLAGRADEQYFGPGTRLTVT.

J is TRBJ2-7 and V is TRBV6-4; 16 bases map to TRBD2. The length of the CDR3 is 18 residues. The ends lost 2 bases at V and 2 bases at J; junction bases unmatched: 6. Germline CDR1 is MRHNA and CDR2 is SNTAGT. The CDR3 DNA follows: TGTGCCAGCAGTGACCCTGGGACTAGCGGGAGGGCACCCTACGAGCAGTACTTC. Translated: CASSDPGTSGRAPYEQYF.

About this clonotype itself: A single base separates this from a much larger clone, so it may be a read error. The CDR3: CAWSAPGLGAEVTQYF. CDR3 DNA sequence: TGTGCCTGGAGTGCCCCTGGTTTGGGGGCCGAAGTGACCCAGTACTTC. The gene calls are TRBV30 and TRBJ2-5; weak D call: TRBD1 (6 bases). This CDR3 has 16 amino acids. CDR1 and CDR2 (germline): GTSNPN, SVGIG (reference sequence). V lost 1 base to trimming and J lost 7 bases, with 22 bases between them.

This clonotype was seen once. The CDR3 reads CASSFLQGGTGELFF. As DNA, the CDR3 is TGTGCCAGCAGTTTTCTCCAGGGAGGTACCGGGGAGCTGTTTTTT. The V call is TRBV12-3 or TRBV12-4, the J call TRBJ2-2; D might be TRBD2 (6 bases). Trimming removed 3 bases from V and 5 bases from J, with 13 bases in between. The CDR3 spans 15 residues.